The T cell receptor (beta chain) under discussion was sequenced for a study of glioma-infiltrating T cells after dendritic cell vaccination. TCRdb keeps only in-frame clones here, not all; method: immunoSEQ multiplex PCR. The repertoire holds tens of thousands of clones, roughly 80% seen once, with 15% to 18% in the top ten. Time point meaning: after dendritic cell vaccination, including at tumor progression/relapse. This clone was detected once. This CDR3 is built from 14 residues. CDR1 and CDR2 (germline): SGHNT, YENEEA. V trimming: 4 bases; J trimming: 9 bases; junction bases outside the gene matches: 9.

Sequences were derived from blood, sampled after dendritic cell vaccination. This receptor was taken from a human donor with glioblastoma. The chain couples TRBV11-3 to TRBJ2-4, with 7 nucleotides matching TRBD2. This CDR3 reads CASSSLAVRGIQYF. Written as DNA, the CDR3 is TGTGCCAGCAGCTCCCTAGCGGTAAGGGGCATTCAGTACTTC.